This T cell receptor beta chain was identified in a study of T-cell memory formation after mild COVID-19. Per the germline V gene, CDR1 is SNHLY and CDR2 is FYNNEI. V was trimmed by 3 bases and J by 7 bases, leaving 13 bases between them. The CDR3 is 14 residues long. TCRdb redid the calling of the 5' RACE reads with MiXCR, one entry per CDR3 protein. Of roughly 610,000 distinct CDR3 sequences listed, 15% to 20% are singletons. As for this clonotype: The antigen is not known.

Findings of the study overall: SARS-CoV-2 specificity was not confirmed for second-wave clones peaking on day 37.

The sequencing input was PBMCs or a T cell subset sorted from them (not recorded which). This sequence originates from an adult woman who had mild COVID-19 (a few samples of this study predate the infection). Cell type and time point are not known. The chain has TRBV2 and TRBJ2-1; D is perhaps TRBD1 or TRBD2 (5 bases each). CDR3 sequence reads: CASSDTLRGNEQFF. The CDR3 DNA follows: TGTGCCAGCAGTGACACCTTGAGGGGAAATGAGCAGTTCTTC.